This T cell receptor (beta chain) derives from a study of immunodeficiency (dated by TCRdb to about 2019). Background for the entire study: Repertoire analysis was performed to search for VDJ recombination defects and oligoclonality.

Remarks on this clone: Its recognized antigen is unknown. No base quality information exists; no much larger clone differs at one position.

CD3+CD4+ T cells were sorted from fresh PBMCs before TCR sequencing. What the study reported, not specific to this receptor: V-J pairing and productive entropy of CD4+ T cells appeared to be similar between patients and controls. In the entropy comparisons of patients versus healthy controls, patients were shown as n=3 (open circles), and an effect on thymic development was only suggested as possible. Based on top-100 and total clonotype frequencies, severe oligoclonality showed up in patient CD8+ T cells, whereas patient CD4+ T cells did not show severe oligoclonality.

After extraction using the QIAamp DNA Blood Mini Kit, genomic DNA was sent off for immunoSEQ repertoire analysis. Using a standard quantity of genomic DNA template, multiplex PCR was run to amplify the CDR3 regions. An Illumina platform was used to sequence the PCR products. Under the source paper's analysis protocol: Alignment of sequences to a reference was performed, and V, D and J gene definitions were taken from IMGT. Closely related sequences were merged by a nearest-neighbor clustering algorithm so that PCR and sequencing errors were removed. V, D and J usage was examined in productive unique and total sequences using ImmunoSEQ Analyzer tools along with R version 3.6.1. TCRdb re-hosts the immuneACCESS table, in-frame sequences only. Its copies lack some clones; in the studies checked, an unresolved V gene accounts for under half of them, and the cause for the rest is not known. Clone size and V and J calls were adopted from that table, with D and trimming inferred from the DNA. The table for this sample lists about 1,400 clones; 90% to 97% of them were counted only once. The top ten clones comprise more than 1% of the sample.

Inclusive of the bounding cysteine and phenylalanine, the CDR3 is 14 residues long. Only the CDR3 DNA is retained, 42 bases long and in frame from the first base. For CDR1 and CDR2, the germline V gene lists SQVTM and ANQGSEA. V is trimmed back by 5 bases and J by 2 bases, and the junction contains 7 bases that no gene match accounts for. Sequenced: CD4+ T cells from blood. The chain is made from TRBV29-1 and TRBJ2-3; TRBD2 matches 7 bases in the middle. The receptor comes from a girl under 10 years old. This receptor has the CDR3 CSVLAAGPTDTQYF. The bases read TGCAGCGTTTTAGCAGCGGGACCCACAGATACGCAGTATTTT.